This entry lists 9 T cell receptor beta chains sequenced from one sample in a study of blood T cell repertoires in COVID-19. TCRdb's table, derived via immunoSEQ multiplex PCR, lists solely in-frame clones and lacks some. The sample holds under 50,000 clones, about 89% seen once. Material for sequencing was peripheral blood. The receptors were sampled from a man aged 65 to 79 with active COVID-19.

The chain links TRBV7-9 to TRBJ2-1; 14 positions agree with TRBD2. Germline lookup yields CDR1 SEHNR and CDR2 FQNEAQ (reference sequence). The CDR3 length is 18 residues. The junction had 6 bases not matched to a gene; V was cut back by 3 bases and J by 2 bases. CDR3 sequence: CASSFGLAGGTTYNEQFF. In DNA, the CDR3 is TGTGCCAGCAGCTTCGGACTAGCGGGGGGCACCACCTACAATGAGCAGTTCTTC.

The rearrangement joins TRBV5-6 to TRBJ1-2; D not certain. The CDR3 runs 12 residues. In germline, CDR1 is SGHDT, CDR2 YYEEEE. V gave up 0 bases and J gave up 8 bases, with 8 bases separating them. The CDR3: CASSLEEAGYTF. The CDR3, as DNA: TGTGCCAGCAGCTTGGAAGAGGCGGGCTACACCTTC.

In this sample, this clone turned up once. This rearrangement joins TRBV13 to TRBJ2-3; 7 bases map to TRBD1. Germline V lookup: CDR1 PRHDT, CDR2 FYEKMQ (reference sequence). The CDR3 is 16 residues long. The ends lost 4 bases at V and 0 bases at J; junction bases unmatched: 7. This CDR3 reads CASSCRDSASTDTQYF. As DNA, the CDR3 is TGTGCCAGCAGCTGTCGGGACAGTGCTAGCACAGATACGCAGTATTTT.

The V gene is TRBV27, the J gene TRBJ2-7; D might be TRBD2 (6 bases). CDR3 length: 16 residues. Germline loops: CDR1 MNHEY, CDR2 SMNVEV (reference sequence). V shed 5 bases and J shed 0 bases, with 17 bases lying between them. DNA of the CDR3: TGTGCCAGCAGTAAAACCCGGGACTCGAGCTCCTACGAGCAGTACTTC. It codes for CASSKTRDSSSYEQYF.

The chain employs TRBV7-8 and TRBJ1-2, with TRBD1 matching 7 bases. The V and J ends lost 5 bases and 4 bases, in that order; junction bases with no gene match: 10. Germline values: CDR1 SGHVS, CDR2 FQNEAQ. CDR3 size: 15 residues. CDR3 nucleotide sequence: TGTGCCAGCAGCGGAAGATGGGGACAGCCCTATGGCTACACCTTC. It codes for CASSGRWGQPYGYTF.

J is TRBJ1-1 and V is TRBV30, with D unclear. The V end was cut by 0 bases, the J end by 5 bases, with 10 bases between. Germline V gene data show CDR1 as GTSNPN and CDR2 as SVGIG (reference sequence). CDR3 length: 13 amino acids. The CDR3 coding sequence is TGTGCCTGGAGTGTGAGGATTGGGACTGAAGCTTTCTTT. Protein product: CAWSVRIGTEAFF. Full variable domain (rest looked up from reference TRBV30 and TRBJ1-1): SQTIHQWPATLVQPVGSPLSLECTVEGTSNPNLYWYRQAAGRGLQLLFYSVGIGQISSEVPQNLSASRPQDRQFILSSKKLLLSDSGFYLCAWSVRIGTEAFFGQGTRLTVV.

The CDR3 DNA is TGTGCCAGCAGCATTACAGGGGATGGCAATCAGCCCCAGCATTTT. It encodes CASSITGDGNQPQHF. This sequence joins TRBV28 and TRBJ1-5; 7 bases fit TRBD1. The ends lost 6 bases at V and 2 bases at J; junction bases unmatched: 7. Per the germline V gene, CDR1 is MDHEN and CDR2 is SYDVKM. CDR3 length: 15 amino acids.

This CDR3 reads CASSPDRVDGNTIYF. Here the CDR3 DNA reads TGTGCCAGCAGTCCGGACAGGGTGGACGGAAACACCATATATTTT. The chain joins TRBV6-2 or TRBV6-3 to TRBJ1-3; TRBD1 agrees at 8 bases. Losses at the gene ends were 5 bases for V and 4 bases for J; bases not matched to a gene: 7. CDR1 and CDR2 from the germline V gene are MNHEY and SVGEGT. The CDR3 length is 15 residues.

The chain employs TRBV27 and TRBJ2-7, with TRBD1 matching 9 bases. The CDR3 is 15 amino acids. The trim removed 6 bases at V and 3 bases at J, leaving 9 bases unmatched. The V gene's germline CDR1 is MNHEY and CDR2 SMNVEV (reference sequence). CDR3: CASSLHGDRVYEQYF. The CDR3 coding sequence is TGTGCCAGCAGCTTACACGGGGACAGGGTCTACGAGCAGTACTTC.